The clone carrying this T cell receptor (beta chain) was recorded at least ten times. Its antigen remains unknown. V dropped 6 bases and J dropped 1 base, with 9 bases sitting between them. CDR3 length: 13 amino acids. Germline CDR1 and CDR2: MDHEN and SYDVKM. The data derive from a study of Graves' ophthalmopathy and Graves' hyperthyroidism. Whole-study results and caveats: The model's ophthalmopathy progression predictions had approximately 71% sensitivity and about 72% specificity. Among expanded thyroid clonotypes above 0.001 frequency, most also occurred in blood.

Around 9.9 ml of fresh blood yielded the PBMCs by density gradient. CDR3 regions of TCR beta were amplified from RNA transcripts. First-round RT-PCR employed HTBI primers, with a second-round multiplex PCR after it. TCRdb processed the multiplex PCR reads anew with MiXCR; each CDR3 protein has one entry. The sample lists about 370,000 distinct CDR3 sequences, about 17% seen once, with around 2.4% in the top ten. The sequence came from an adult woman with stable Graves' hyperthyroidism. The sequenced sample was peripheral blood. This chain uses TRBV28 with TRBJ1-2; possible D gene TRBD1, 5 bases. The CDR3 region is CASRSGGNYGYTF. In DNA, the CDR3 is TGTGCCAGCAGATCGGGGGGTAACTATGGCTACACCTTC.